Below, 8 T cell receptor beta chains from the same sample are listed, as sequenced in a study of T-cell memory formation after mild COVID-19. One entry per CDR3 protein results from TCRdb running MiXCR on the 5' RACE reads. The sample includes nearly 350,000 distinct CDR3 sequences, approximately 13% of them seen just once. Material for sequencing was PBMCs or a T cell subset sorted from them (not recorded which). The receptors were gathered from a man aged 18 to 35 who had mild COVID-19 (a few samples of this study predate the infection). Cell type and time point are not known.

This clonotype was counted only a few times. The chain employs TRBV6-5 and TRBJ1-2; D uncertain. This CDR3 is built from 14 residues. V was clipped by 2 bases and J by 2 bases, with 9 bases between them. Germline CDR1 reads MNHEY; CDR2 reads SVGAGI. The CDR3 spells CASSYGGGNYGYTF. In DNA form, the CDR3 reads TGTGCCAGCAGTTACGGCGGAGGGAACTATGGCTACACCTTC.

The chain employs TRBV7-8 and TRBJ1-1; D is possibly TRBD1 (6 bases). This CDR3 is 15 amino acids long. Trimming removed 4 bases at V and 0 bases at J, with 12 bases between. Germline V CDR1 and CDR2: SGHVS, FQNEAQ. CDR3 protein: CASSSQGVVNTEAFF. The CDR3 DNA is TGTGCCAGCAGCTCACAGGGAGTAGTGAACACTGAAGCTTTCTTT.

This clonotype showed up just a few times. The rearrangement uses TRBV28 and TRBJ2-3, with 9 bases lining up with TRBD1. CDR3 length: 16 amino acids. The ends lost 4 bases at V and 3 bases at J; junction bases unmatched: 8. Germline values: CDR1 MDHEN, CDR2 SYDVKM. CDR3 DNA sequence: TGTGCCAGCAGTTGGAAACCGGGACAGGGAACAGATACGCAGTATTTT. This codes for CASSWKPGQGTDTQYF.

This clonotype turned up a few times. This chain connects TRBV6-2 or TRBV6-3 to TRBJ1-1, with D possibly TRBD1 on 5 matching bases. The length of the CDR3 is 12 residues. The germline V gene has CDR1 MNHEY and CDR2 SVGEGT. Trimming cost V 6 bases and J 6 bases, with 11 bases left between them. In DNA, the CDR3 is TGTGCCAGCAGCCTTGCGACAGCTGAAGCTTTCTTT. Translation gives CASSLATAEAFF.

In its sample, this clonotype was seen many times. At one of its ends the junction is not consistent with the germline gene, which may arise from a read error. The genes are TRBV5-1 and TRBJ2-7; D is unclear. The CDR3 runs 13 residues. Germline lookup yields CDR1 SGHRS and CDR2 YFSETQ. The CDR3 nucleotides read TGTGCCAGCAGTTTAGGTTTAGGTTACGAGCAGTACTTC. Translation gives CASSLGLGYEQYF.

This clonotype was counted many times. The gene calls are TRBV6-5 and TRBJ1-1, with 8 bases aligning to TRBD1. Germline V gives CDR1 MNHEY, CDR2 SVGAGI. There are 14 residues in the CDR3. After removal of 6 bases from V and 4 bases from J, the junction contained 7 bases not matched to a gene. CDR3: CASSYGQGSTEAFF. The CDR3 DNA reads as TGTGCCAGCAGCTATGGACAGGGAAGCACTGAAGCTTTCTTT.

This clonotype was observed a handful of times. The rearrangement links TRBV4-1 to TRBJ2-7; 9 bases are a match to TRBD2. The CDR3 spans 16 residues. The V gene's germline CDR1 is MGHRA and CDR2 YSYEKL. V lost 1 base to trimming and J lost 0 bases; unmatched junction nucleotides: 4. The CDR3 DNA follows: TGCGCCAGCAGCCAAGTAGGGGGACTAGCCTCCTACGAGCAGTACTTC. This encodes CASSQVGGLASYEQYF.

This rearrangement joins TRBV5-1 to TRBJ1-1; D unclear. The CDR3 is 13 amino acids. V lost 4 bases and J 0 bases, leaving 7 bases between the germline ends. Germline CDR1 is SGHRS and CDR2 is YFSETQ. CDR3 in amino acids: CASSTHVNTEAFF. The CDR3 nucleotides read TGCGCCAGCAGCACCCATGTGAACACTGAAGCTTTCTTT.